This T cell receptor (beta chain) was profiled in a study of PD-1 blockade in mismatch repair-deficient tumors. Study conclusions and caveats: Tumor-resident clones, often undetectable pretreatment in blood, expanded then contracted after pembrolizumab.

All patients were mismatch repair deficient, assessed by either PCR or immunohistochemistry. Regarding this clone: Its antigen is as yet unknown.

With 5 bases clipped from V and 9 bases from J, the junction kept 13 bases outside the gene matches. Germline CDR1 reads MNHEY; CDR2 reads SMNVEV (reference sequence). This CDR3 contains 16 residues. Profiled with immunoSEQ multiplex PCR; TCRdb holds only in-frame clones, not every one. The table includes over 75,000 clones, about 84% detected once. The TCR was taken from an adult with mismatch repair-deficient cancer. The chain is built from TRBV27 and TRBJ2-4; 10 bases align to TRBD1. The sequencing used peripheral blood, collected 12 weeks after starting pembrolizumab. CDR3 sequence: CASSPYTGTGDSIQYF. In DNA, the CDR3 is TGTGCCAGCAGTCCCTACACCGGGACAGGGGACAGCATTCAGTACTTC.